The 28 T cell receptor beta chains given below trace back to one sample, sequenced in a study of identical twins. Each CDR3 protein is one row after TCRdb ran MiXCR on the 5' RACE reads. Of under 900,000 distinct CDR3 sequences in the sample, roughly an eighth were seen once. This same sample was also part of a study on yellow fever vaccine responses in identical twins.

The sequencing sample was made of PBMCs. The receptors derive from a woman in her late teens or twenties in good health.

The V and J genes are TRBV6-4 and TRBJ2-3, with 8 bases matching TRBD2. V gave up 6 bases and J gave up 4 bases; unmatched junction bases: 12. In germline, CDR1 is MRHNA, CDR2 SNTAGT. The CDR3 totals 16 residues. Written as DNA, the CDR3 is TGTGCCAGCAGCGCCTCGGCGGGGGGTTCCCCAGATACGCAGTATTTT. Translated: CASSASAGGSPDTQYF.

This rearrangement joins TRBV10-2 to TRBJ2-5, with 9 bases lining up with TRBD2. CDR3 size: 18 residues. From germline, CDR1 is WSHSY and CDR2 SAAADI. V lost 6 bases, J lost 3 bases, and 17 bases stayed unmatched. This chain's CDR3 is CASSGRIFGTSRKETQYF. The DNA of the CDR3 is TGCGCCAGCAGCGGAAGAATATTCGGGACTAGCAGAAAAGAGACCCAGTACTTC.

This clonotype turned up a few times. The V gene is TRBV28, the J gene TRBJ1-4; D possibly corresponds to TRBD1 (5 bases). Germline loops: CDR1 MDHEN, CDR2 SYDVKM. The CDR3 runs to 13 residues. The V gene lost 6 bases and the J gene lost 7 bases, with 12 bases spanning the gap. The CDR3 DNA follows: TGTGCCAGCAGGGGGGGGGTAGGTGAAAAACTGTTTTTT. Translation gives CASRGGVGEKLFF.

The chain joins TRBV7-6 to TRBJ2-1; D might be TRBD1 (7 bases). In germline, CDR1 is SGHVS, CDR2 FNYEAQ. There are 15 residues in the CDR3. Trimming shortened V by 5 bases and J by 8 bases, and 19 bases separated the two germline ends. CDR3: CASSPGGSSFYEQFF. CDR3 sequence (DNA): TGTGCCAGCAGCCCAGGGGGGAGCTCCTTCTATGAGCAGTTCTTC.

In this sample, this clonotype turned up a few times. This chain connects TRBV10-3 to TRBJ2-5; D unresolved. Germline CDR1 is ENHRY and CDR2 is SYGVKD. The V end lost 3 bases, the J end lost 4 bases, and 9 bases lay between the germline ends. The CDR3 is 13 amino acids. CDR3 protein: CAISDGVGETQYF. The DNA for the CDR3 is TGTGCCATCAGTGATGGGGTCGGAGAGACCCAGTACTTC.

This clonotype has just a few counts. CDR3 sequence: CASRGLGGSSYEQYF. The CDR3 nucleotides read TGCGCCAGCAGGGGATTGGGCGGGAGCTCCTACGAGCAGTACTTC. The chain uses TRBV5-1 and TRBJ2-7; 7 positions match TRBD2. The germline CDR1 and CDR2 sequences are SGHRS and YFSETQ. J gave up 0 bases and V 5 bases, and 8 bases lay outside the gene matches. CDR3 length: 15 amino acids.

This clonotype has ten or more counts. The V and J genes are TRBV29-1 and TRBJ2-7; D could derive from TRBD1 or TRBD2 (5 bases each). The CDR3 extends over 11 amino acids. Germline V gives CDR1 SQVTM, CDR2 ANQGSEA. The V and J ends lost 6 bases and 3 bases respectively, with 9 bases between them. The chain's CDR3 is CSVGTLYEQYV. For the CDR3, the DNA is TGCAGCGTAGGGACCCTCTACGAGCAGTACGTC.

The J gene is TRBJ1-3, the V gene TRBV25-1; a weak D match, TRBD1 (5 bases). The CDR3 runs to 15 residues. CDR1 is MGHDK and CDR2 is SYGVNS in the germline V gene. Between the trimmed V and J ends, which lost 6 bases and 2 bases, there was a span of 14 bases. CDR3 amino acids: CASSGGGNAGNTIYF. CDR3 nucleotides: TGTGCCAGCAGCGGCGGGGGGAACGCTGGAAACACCATATATTTT.

This chain uses TRBV12-3 or TRBV12-4 with TRBJ1-4; a weak D match, TRBD1 (6 bases). The CDR3 loop spans 14 amino acids. Between the trimmed V and J ends, which lost 6 bases and 5 bases, there was a span of 13 bases. The CDR3 DNA is TGTGCCAGCAGCTTCGCGGGGGCCAATGAAAAACTGTTTTTT. Its translation: CASSFAGANEKLFF.

This clonotype was counted between two and nine times. The chain combines TRBV10-3 with TRBJ1-2; D might be TRBD1 (5 bases). The ends were cut back, 7 bases at V and 8 bases at J, with 23 bases in the middle. The CDR3 consists of 15 residues. Germline V lookup: CDR1 ENHRY, CDR2 SYGVKD. The CDR3 sequence: CAITAATAGGGGYTF. DNA of the CDR3: TGTGCCATCACCGCCGCTACAGCGGGGGGAGGAGGCTACACCTTC.

The chain has TRBV7-9 and TRBJ1-1; D unclear. CDR1 and CDR2 from the germline V gene are SEHNR and FQNEAQ (reference sequence). The V end was cut by 7 bases, the J end by 0 bases, with 9 bases between. The CDR3 is 13 amino acids. The CDR3 nucleotides read TGTGCCAGCAAATACCGTTTGAACACTGAAGCTTTCTTT. This encodes CASKYRLNTEAFF.

J is TRBJ2-1 and V is TRBV12-3 or TRBV12-4; tentative D call: TRBD2 (6 bases). The V end was cut by 3 bases, the J end by 10 bases, with 10 bases between. This CDR3 has 12 residues. Written as DNA, the CDR3 is TGTGCCAGCAGTTTCTTGCGGGAAGAGCAGTTCTTC. Its protein is CASSFLREEQFF.

In this sample, this clonotype turned up many times. The chain uses TRBV25-1 and TRBJ2-2; D may be TRBD1 (5 bases). In germline, CDR1 is MGHDK, CDR2 SYGVNS. The CDR3 spans 13 residues. Trimming left V 6 bases short and J 4 bases short, with 9 bases between. CDR3 residues: CASRGLGTGELFF. DNA for the CDR3: TGTGCCAGCAGGGGGCTCGGCACCGGGGAGCTGTTTTTT.

The chain links TRBV5-1 to TRBJ2-7, with 12 nucleotides matching TRBD1. This CDR3 has 15 amino acids. Looked up from germline, CDR1 is SGHRS and CDR2 is YFSETQ. V lost 5 bases to trimming and J lost 2 bases; unmatched junction nucleotides: 5. CDR3 sequence (DNA): TGCGCCAGCAGACCCGGGACAGGGGGCCCCTACGAGCAGTACTTC. It yields the protein CASRPGTGGPYEQYF.

This clonotype was recorded many times. V and J are TRBV29-1 and TRBJ2-3; 9 positions agree with TRBD2. V gave up 4 bases and J gave up 3 bases; unmatched junction bases: 5. The CDR3 has 14 residues. Germline V gives CDR1 SQVTM, CDR2 ANQGSEA. CDR3 amino acids: CSVGSSGITDTQYF. Here the CDR3 DNA reads TGCAGCGTTGGGTCTAGCGGGATAACAGATACGCAGTATTTT.

In this sample, this clonotype turned up a few times. The chain has TRBV11-2 and TRBJ2-1; no reliable D call. V lost 5 bases, J lost 6 bases, and 11 bases lay in between. This CDR3 is built from 13 residues. The germline V gene has CDR1 SGHAT and CDR2 FQNNGV. Here the CDR3 reads CASSPIGFNEQFF. In nucleotides, the CDR3 is TGTGCCAGCAGCCCCATTGGATTCAATGAGCAGTTCTTC. Using reference TRBV11-2 and TRBJ2-1 for the parts outside the CDR3, the full variable domain is EAGVAQSPRYKIIEKRQSVAFWCNPISGHATLYWYQQILGQGPKLLIQFQNNGVVDDSQLPKDRFSAERLKGVDSTLKIQPAKLEDSAVYLCASSPIGFNEQFFGPGTRLTVL.

The chain links TRBV7-8 to TRBJ2-7; D is undetermined. The V end was cut by 3 bases, the J end by 2 bases, with 14 bases between. This CDR3 is built from 15 residues. Germline CDR1 SGHVS, CDR2 FQNEAQ. The CDR3 loop is CASSLDRPEPYEQYV. CDR3 nucleotides: TGTGCCAGCAGCTTGGATCGTCCAGAACCCTACGAGCAGTACGTC.

This chain uses TRBV7-6 with TRBJ2-3, with 7 bases fitting TRBD1. The CDR3 totals 16 residues. The V gene end was trimmed by 1 base and the J gene end by 0 bases; junction bases not matched to a gene: 4. Germline assignment: CDR1 SGHVS and CDR2 FNYEAQ. Here the CDR3 DNA reads TGTGCCAGCAGCTTAGAGGGACAGACCAGCACAGATACGCAGTATTTT. As protein: CASSLEGQTSTDTQYF.

This clonotype appeared many times. This chain joins TRBV7-2 and TRBJ2-5; TRBD2 matches at 9 bases. The trim removed 4 bases at V and 1 base at J, leaving 4 bases unmatched. This CDR3 has 15 residues. The germline V gene has CDR1 SGHTA and CDR2 FQGNSA. The CDR3 loop reads CASSSAGGRQETQYF. The CDR3 region has the DNA TGTGCCAGCAGCTCGGCGGGAGGGCGCCAAGAGACCCAGTACTTC.

V usage is TRBV27 and J usage is TRBJ2-7; 7 bases agree with TRBD1. V gave up 0 bases and J gave up 12 bases; unmatched junction bases: 8. CDR1 and CDR2 (germline): MNHEY, SMNVEV (reference sequence). CDR3 length: 13 amino acids. The CDR3 region has the DNA TGTGCCAGCAGTTTATCGGGCCAGGGGGTACCGTACTTC. It translates to CASSLSGQGVPYF.

As concerns this clonotype: Here the CDR3 omits its conserved ending phenylalanine or tryptophan, so a read error is the likely source. The chain couples TRBV10-3 to TRBJ1-6, with unresolved D. Germline assignment: CDR1 ENHRY and CDR2 SYGVKD. The V end was cut by 0 bases, the J end by 8 bases, with 14 bases between. The CDR3 is made up of 16 amino acids. This CDR3 is CAISESVGGWDSPLHV. The CDR3 bases are TGTGCCATCAGTGAGTCGGTGGGAGGCTGGGATTCACCCCTCCACGTT.

V and J are TRBV6-4 and TRBJ2-1; D is possibly TRBD2 (6 bases). Trimming pared 3 bases from V and 8 bases from J, leaving 14 bases between. This CDR3 comprises 14 residues. Germline CDR1 is MRHNA and CDR2 is SNTAGT. The CDR3 sequence is CASSDIGPGDEQFF. In DNA, the CDR3 is TGTGCCAGCAGTGATATTGGTCCGGGAGATGAGCAGTTCTTC.

This clonotype has just a few counts. The chain couples TRBV5-1 to TRBJ2-1; 7 bases fit TRBD2. This CDR3 comprises 16 residues. CDR1 and CDR2 (germline): SGHRS, YFSETQ. V lost 5 bases to trimming and J lost 0 bases; unmatched junction nucleotides: 8. The CDR3 nucleotides read TGCGCCAGCAGACCCTCGGGCGGGAGCTCCTACAATGAGCAGTTCTTC. This gives the protein CASRPSGGSSYNEQFF.

This clonotype has just a few counts. The V gene is TRBV12-3 or TRBV12-4, the J gene TRBJ1-4, with D unclear. V lost 3 bases and J lost 8, with 16 bases in between. The CDR3 totals 15 residues. In DNA form, the CDR3 reads TGTGCCAGCAGTTTTGACCCTGAGGCTAGGGAAAAACTGTTTTTT. As protein: CASSFDPEAREKLFF.

The chain links TRBV12-3 or TRBV12-4 to TRBJ2-1, with a possible D match to TRBD1 (5 bases). V was shortened by 5 bases and J by 5 bases, with 13 bases between the two germline ends. The CDR3 has 14 amino acids. The CDR3 here is CASSPRTYDNEQFF. CDR3 nucleotide sequence: TGTGCCAGCAGTCCAAGGACATACGACAATGAGCAGTTCTTC.

The chain has TRBV18 and TRBJ1-2; the D gene is possibly TRBD1 (6 bases). Germline CDR1 KGHSH, CDR2 LQKENI. This CDR3 contains 14 residues. Deletions cut 3 bases from V and 8 bases from J, with 16 bases between. CDR3 sequence reads: CASSPQGPPGGYTF. The CDR3 nucleotides are TGTGCCAGCTCACCCCAGGGGCCTCCGGGGGGCTACACCTTC.

This rearrangement joins TRBV5-1 to TRBJ2-5; the D gene is possibly TRBD1 (6 bases). This CDR3 has 18 amino acids. V lost 0 bases and J 5 bases, leaving 23 bases between the germline ends. Germline V gene lookup returns CDR1 SGHRS and CDR2 YFSETQ. The CDR3 DNA follows: TGCGCCAGCAGCTTGGCCTTTACTTCAGGGGTACGACCTGAGACCCAGTACTTC. Translation gives CASSLAFTSGVRPETQYF.

This clonotype was found many times. This chain uses TRBV2 with TRBJ2-7, with no clear D. Germline CDR1 reads SNHLY; CDR2 reads FYNNEI. The V gene lost 1 base and the J gene lost 2 bases, with 6 bases spanning the gap. This CDR3 comprises 13 residues. CDR3 bases: TGTGCCAGCAGTGAAGTTCGGACCTACGAGCAGTACGTC. It is translated as CASSEVRTYEQYV.